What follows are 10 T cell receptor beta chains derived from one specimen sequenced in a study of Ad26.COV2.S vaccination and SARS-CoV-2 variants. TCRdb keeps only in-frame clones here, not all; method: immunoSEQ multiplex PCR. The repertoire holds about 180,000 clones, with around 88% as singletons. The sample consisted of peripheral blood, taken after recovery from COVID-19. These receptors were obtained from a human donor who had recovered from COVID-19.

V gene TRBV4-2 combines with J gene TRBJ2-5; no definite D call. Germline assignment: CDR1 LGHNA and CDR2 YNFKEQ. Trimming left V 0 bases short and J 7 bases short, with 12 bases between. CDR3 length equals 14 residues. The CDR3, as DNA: TGTGCCAGCAGCCAAGATCCGTCCTTTGGGACCCAGTACTTC. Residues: CASSQDPSFGTQYF.

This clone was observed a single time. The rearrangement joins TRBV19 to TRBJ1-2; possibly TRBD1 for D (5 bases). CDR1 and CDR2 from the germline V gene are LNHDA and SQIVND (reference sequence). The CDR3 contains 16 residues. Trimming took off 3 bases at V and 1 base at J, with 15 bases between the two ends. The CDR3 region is CASSMPGHDYNYGYTF. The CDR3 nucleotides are TGTGCCAGTAGTATGCCCGGACACGACTATAACTATGGCTACACCTTC.

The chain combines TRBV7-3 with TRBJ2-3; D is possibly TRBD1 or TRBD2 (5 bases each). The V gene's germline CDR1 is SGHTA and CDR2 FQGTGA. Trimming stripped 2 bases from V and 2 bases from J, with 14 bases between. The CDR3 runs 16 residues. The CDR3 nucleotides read TGTGCCAGCAGCTTATTGTGTGTGGGGGACACAGATACGCAGTATTTT. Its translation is CASSLLCVGDTDTQYF.

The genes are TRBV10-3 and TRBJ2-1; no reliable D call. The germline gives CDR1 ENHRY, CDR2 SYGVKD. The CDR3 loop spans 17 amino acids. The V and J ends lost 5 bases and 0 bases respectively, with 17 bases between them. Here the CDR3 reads CAISRVQQLSSYNEQFF. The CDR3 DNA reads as TGTGCCATCAGTCGGGTTCAGCAGCTGTCCTCCTACAATGAGCAGTTCTTC.

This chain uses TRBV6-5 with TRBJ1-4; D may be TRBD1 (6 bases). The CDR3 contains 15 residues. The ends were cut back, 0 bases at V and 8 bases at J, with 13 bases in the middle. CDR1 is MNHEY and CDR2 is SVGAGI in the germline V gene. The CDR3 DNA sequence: TGTGCCAGCAGTTACTCTGGGGGCGCAGGGGAAAAACTGTTTTTT. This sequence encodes CASSYSGGAGEKLFF.

The CDR3 sequence: CASSVEQGETQYF. The CDR3 DNA reads TGTGCCAGCAGCGTAGAACAGGGGGAGACCCAGTACTTC. This chain links TRBV9 with TRBJ2-5; 7 bases map to TRBD1. The trim removed 0 bases at V and 5 bases at J, leaving 1 base unmatched. Germline CDR1 is SGDLS and CDR2 is YYNGEE. The CDR3 is 13 amino acids.

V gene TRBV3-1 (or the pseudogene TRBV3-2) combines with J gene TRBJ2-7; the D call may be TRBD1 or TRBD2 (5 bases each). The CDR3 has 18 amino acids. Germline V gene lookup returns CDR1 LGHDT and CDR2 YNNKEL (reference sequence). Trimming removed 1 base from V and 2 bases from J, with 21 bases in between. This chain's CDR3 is CASSQVWGSTIFTYEQYF. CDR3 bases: TGTGCCAGCAGCCAAGTTTGGGGGAGCACTATATTTACCTACGAGCAGTACTTC.

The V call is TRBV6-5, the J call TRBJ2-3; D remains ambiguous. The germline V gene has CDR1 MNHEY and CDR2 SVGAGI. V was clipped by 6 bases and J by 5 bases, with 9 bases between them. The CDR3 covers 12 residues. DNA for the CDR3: TGTGCCAGCAGCCCCCCGGGAGATACGCAGTATTTT. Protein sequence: CASSPPGDTQYF.

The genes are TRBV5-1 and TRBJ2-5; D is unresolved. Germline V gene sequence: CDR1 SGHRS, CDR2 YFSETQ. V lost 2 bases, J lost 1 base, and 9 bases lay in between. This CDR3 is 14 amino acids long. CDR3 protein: CASSFDDLQETQYF. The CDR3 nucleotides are TGCGCCAGCAGCTTTGATGACCTCCAAGAGACCCAGTACTTC.

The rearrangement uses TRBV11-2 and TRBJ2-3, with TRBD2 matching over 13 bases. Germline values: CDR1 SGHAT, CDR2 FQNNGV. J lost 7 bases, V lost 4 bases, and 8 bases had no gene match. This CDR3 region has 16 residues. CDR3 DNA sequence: TGTGCCAGCAGCTCAGTACTAGCGGGAGGGCGGAATACGCAGTATTTT. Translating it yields CASSSVLAGGRNTQYF.